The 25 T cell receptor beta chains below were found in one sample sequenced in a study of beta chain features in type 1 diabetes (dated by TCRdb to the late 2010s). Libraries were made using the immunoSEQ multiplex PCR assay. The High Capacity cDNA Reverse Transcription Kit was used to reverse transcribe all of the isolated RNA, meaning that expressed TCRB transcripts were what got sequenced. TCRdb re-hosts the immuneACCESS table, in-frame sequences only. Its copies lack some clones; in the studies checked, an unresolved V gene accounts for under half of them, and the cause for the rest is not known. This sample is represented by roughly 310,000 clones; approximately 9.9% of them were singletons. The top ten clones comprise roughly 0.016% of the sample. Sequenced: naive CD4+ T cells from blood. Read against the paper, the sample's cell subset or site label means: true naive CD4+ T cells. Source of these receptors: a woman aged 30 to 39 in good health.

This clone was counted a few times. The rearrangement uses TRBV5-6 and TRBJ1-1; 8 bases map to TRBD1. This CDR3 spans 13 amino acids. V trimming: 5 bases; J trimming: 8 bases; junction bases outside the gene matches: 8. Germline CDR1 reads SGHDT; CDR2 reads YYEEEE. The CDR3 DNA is TGTGCCAGCAGGGGCAGGGGGCGGTCCGAAGCTTTCTTT. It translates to CASRGRGRSEAFF. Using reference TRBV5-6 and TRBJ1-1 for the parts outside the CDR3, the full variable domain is DAGVTQSPTHLIKTRGQQVTLRCSPKSGHDTVSWYQQALGQGPQFIFQYYEEEERQRGNFPDRFSGHQFPNYSSELNVNALLLGDSALYLCASRGRGRSEAFFGQGTRLTVV.

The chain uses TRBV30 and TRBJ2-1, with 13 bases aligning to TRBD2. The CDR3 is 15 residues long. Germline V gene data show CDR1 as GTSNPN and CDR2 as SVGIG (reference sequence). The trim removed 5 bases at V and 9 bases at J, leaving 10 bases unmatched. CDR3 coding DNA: TGTGCCTGGTCCGCCCGGACTAGCGGGAGAGGTGAGCAGTTCTTC. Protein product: CAWSARTSGRGEQFF.

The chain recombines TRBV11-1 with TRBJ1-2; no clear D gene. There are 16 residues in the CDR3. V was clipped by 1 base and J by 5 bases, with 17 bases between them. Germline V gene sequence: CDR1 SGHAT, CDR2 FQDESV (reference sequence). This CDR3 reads CASSLVPGATEYGYTF. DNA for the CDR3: TGTGCCAGCAGCTTAGTCCCAGGCGCGACGGAATATGGCTACACCTTC.

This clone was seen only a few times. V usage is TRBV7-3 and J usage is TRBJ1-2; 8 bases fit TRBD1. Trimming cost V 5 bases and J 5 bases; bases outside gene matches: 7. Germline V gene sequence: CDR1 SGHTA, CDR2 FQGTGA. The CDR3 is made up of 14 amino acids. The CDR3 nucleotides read TGTGCCAGCAGCCTAAGACAGGGGCGGTATGGCTACACCTTC. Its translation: CASSLRQGRYGYTF.

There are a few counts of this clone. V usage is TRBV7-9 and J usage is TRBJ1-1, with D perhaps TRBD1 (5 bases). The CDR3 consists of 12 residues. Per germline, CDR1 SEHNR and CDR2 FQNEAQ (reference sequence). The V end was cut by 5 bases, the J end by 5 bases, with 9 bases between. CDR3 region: CASSPGETEAFF. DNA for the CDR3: TGTGCCAGCAGCCCGGGGGAGACTGAAGCTTTCTTT. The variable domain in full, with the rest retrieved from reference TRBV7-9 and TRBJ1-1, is DTGVSQNPRHKITKRGQNVTFRCDPISEHNRLYWYRQTLGQGPEFLTYFQNEAQLEKSRLLSDRFSAERPKGSFSTLEIQRTEQGDSAMYLCASSPGETEAFFGQGTRLTVV.

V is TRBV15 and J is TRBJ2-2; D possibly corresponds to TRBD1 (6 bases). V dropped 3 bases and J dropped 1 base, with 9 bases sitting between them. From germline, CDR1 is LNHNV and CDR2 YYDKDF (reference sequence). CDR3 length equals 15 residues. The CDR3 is CATSSGQLNTGELFF. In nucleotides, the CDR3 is TGTGCCACCAGCAGCGGACAGTTGAACACCGGGGAGCTGTTTTTT. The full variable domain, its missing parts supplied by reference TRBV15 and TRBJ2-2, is DAMVIQNPRYQVTQFGKPVTLSCSQTLNHNVMYWYQQKSSQAPKLLFHYYDKDFNNEADTPDNFQSRRPNTSFCFLDIRSPGLGDTAMYLCATSSGQLNTGELFFGEGSRLTVL.

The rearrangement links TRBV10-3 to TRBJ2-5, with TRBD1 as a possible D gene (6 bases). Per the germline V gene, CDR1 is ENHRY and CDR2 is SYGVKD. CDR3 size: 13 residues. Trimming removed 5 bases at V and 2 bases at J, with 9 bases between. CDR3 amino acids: CAISFGTQETQYF. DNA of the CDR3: TGTGCCATCAGTTTTGGGACACAAGAGACCCAGTACTTC.

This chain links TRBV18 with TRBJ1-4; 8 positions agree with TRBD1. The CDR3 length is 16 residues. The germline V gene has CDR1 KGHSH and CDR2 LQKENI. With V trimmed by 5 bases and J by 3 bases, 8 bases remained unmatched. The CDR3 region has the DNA TGTGCCAGCTCAACCGGGACAGGTCGAGCTAATGAAAAACTGTTTTTT. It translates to CASSTGTGRANEKLFF.

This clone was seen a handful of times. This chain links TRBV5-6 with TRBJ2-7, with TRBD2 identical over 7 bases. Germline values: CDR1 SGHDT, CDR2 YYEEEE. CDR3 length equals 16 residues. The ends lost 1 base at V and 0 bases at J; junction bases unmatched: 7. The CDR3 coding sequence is TGTGCCAGCAGCTTGATCGTAGCGGGTCACTCCTACGAGCAGTACTTC. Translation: CASSLIVAGHSYEQYF.

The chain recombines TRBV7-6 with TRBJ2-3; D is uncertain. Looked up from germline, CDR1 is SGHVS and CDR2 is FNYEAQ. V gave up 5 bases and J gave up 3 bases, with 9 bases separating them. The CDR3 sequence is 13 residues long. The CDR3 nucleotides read TGTGCCAGCAGCCTCGCCAGTACAGATACGCAGTATTTT. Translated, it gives CASSLASTDTQYF.

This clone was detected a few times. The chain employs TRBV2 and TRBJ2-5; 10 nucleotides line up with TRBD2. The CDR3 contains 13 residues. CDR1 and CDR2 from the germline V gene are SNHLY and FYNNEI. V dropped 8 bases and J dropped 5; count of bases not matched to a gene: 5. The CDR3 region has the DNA TGTGCCAGCCGGACTAGCGGTCGGGAGACCCAGTACTTC. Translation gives CASRTSGRETQYF.

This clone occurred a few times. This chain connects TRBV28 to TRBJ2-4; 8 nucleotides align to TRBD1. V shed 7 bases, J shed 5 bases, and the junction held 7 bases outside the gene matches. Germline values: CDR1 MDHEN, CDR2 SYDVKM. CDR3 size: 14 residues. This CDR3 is CASTRTGRQNIQYF. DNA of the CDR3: TGTGCCAGCACCCGGACAGGGCGGCAAAACATTCAGTACTTC.

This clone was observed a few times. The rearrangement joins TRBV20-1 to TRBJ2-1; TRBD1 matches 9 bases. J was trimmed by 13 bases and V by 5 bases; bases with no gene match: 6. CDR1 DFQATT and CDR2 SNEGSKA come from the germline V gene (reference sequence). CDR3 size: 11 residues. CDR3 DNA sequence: TGCAGTGCTGGGACAGGGCTTTTCCAGTTCTTC. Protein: CSAGTGLFQFF.

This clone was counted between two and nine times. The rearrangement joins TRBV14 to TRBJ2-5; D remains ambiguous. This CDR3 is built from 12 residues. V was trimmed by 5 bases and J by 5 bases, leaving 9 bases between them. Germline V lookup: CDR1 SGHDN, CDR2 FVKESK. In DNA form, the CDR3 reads TGTGCCAGCAGCGTAACGCGGGAGACCCAGTACTTC. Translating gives CASSVTRETQYF.

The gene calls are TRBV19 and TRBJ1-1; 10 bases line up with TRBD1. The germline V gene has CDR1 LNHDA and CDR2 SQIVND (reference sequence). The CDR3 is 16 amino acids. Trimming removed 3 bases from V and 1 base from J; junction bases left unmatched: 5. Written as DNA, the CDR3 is TGTGCCAGTAGTATTGGACAGGGGGAGGGGAACACTGAAGCTTTCTTT. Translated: CASSIGQGEGNTEAFF.

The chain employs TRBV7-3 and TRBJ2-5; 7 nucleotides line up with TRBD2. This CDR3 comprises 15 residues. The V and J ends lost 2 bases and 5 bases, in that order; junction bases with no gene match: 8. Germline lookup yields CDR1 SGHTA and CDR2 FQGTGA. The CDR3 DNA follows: TGTGCCAGCAGCTTAGGGACTACCGCCGGGGAGACCCAGTACTTC. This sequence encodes CASSLGTTAGETQYF.

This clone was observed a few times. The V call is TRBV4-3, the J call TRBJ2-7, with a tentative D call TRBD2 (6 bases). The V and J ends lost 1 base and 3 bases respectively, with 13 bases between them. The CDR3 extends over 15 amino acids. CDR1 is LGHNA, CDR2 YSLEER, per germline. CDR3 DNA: TGCGCCAGCAGCCAAGGATCCCCGCGGGACTACGAGCAGTACTTC. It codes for CASSQGSPRDYEQYF.

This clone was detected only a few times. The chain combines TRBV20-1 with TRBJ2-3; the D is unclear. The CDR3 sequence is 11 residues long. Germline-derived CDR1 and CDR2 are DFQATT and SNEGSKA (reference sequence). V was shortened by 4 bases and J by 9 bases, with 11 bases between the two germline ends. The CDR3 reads CSATGDWTQYF. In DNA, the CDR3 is TGCAGTGCTACCGGAGATTGGACGCAGTATTTT.

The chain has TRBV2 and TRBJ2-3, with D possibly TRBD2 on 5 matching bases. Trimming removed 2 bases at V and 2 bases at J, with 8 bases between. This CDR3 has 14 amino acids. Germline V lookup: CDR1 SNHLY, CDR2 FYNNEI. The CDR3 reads CASSERLSTDTQYF. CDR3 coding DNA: TGTGCCAGCAGTGAAAGACTATCCACAGATACGCAGTATTTT. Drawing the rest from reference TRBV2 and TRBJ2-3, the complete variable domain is EPEVTQTPSHQVTQMGQEVILRCVPISNHLYFYWYRQILGQKVEFLVSFYNNEISEKSEIFDDQFSVERPDGSNFTLKIRSTKLEDSAMYFCASSERLSTDTQYFGPGTRLTVL.

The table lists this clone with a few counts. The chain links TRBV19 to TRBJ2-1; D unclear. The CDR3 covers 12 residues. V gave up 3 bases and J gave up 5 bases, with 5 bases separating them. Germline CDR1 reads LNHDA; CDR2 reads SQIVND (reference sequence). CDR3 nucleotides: TGTGCCAGTAGTATTCTTGACAATGAGCAGTTCTTC. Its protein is CASSILDNEQFF.

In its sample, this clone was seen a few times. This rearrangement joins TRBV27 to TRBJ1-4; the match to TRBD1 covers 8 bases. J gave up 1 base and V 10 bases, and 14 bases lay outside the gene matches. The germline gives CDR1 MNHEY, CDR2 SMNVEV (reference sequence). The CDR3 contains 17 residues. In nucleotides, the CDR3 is TGTGCCACCGGAACCAGGGGGCGCATTGAAACTAATGAAAAACTGTTTTTT. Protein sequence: CATGTRGRIETNEKLFF.

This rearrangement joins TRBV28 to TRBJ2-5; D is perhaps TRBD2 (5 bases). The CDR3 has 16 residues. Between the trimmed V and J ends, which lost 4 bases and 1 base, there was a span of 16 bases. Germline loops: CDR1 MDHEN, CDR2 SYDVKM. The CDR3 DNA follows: TGTGCCAGCAGTTCCTACTCCCTAGCTACCCAAGAGACCCAGTACTTC. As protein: CASSSYSLATQETQYF. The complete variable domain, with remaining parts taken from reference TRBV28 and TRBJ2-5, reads DVKVTQSSRYLVKRTGEKVFLECVQDMDHENMFWYRQDPGLGLRLIYFSYDVKMKEKGDIPEGYSVSREKKERFSLILESASTNQTSMYLCASSSYSLATQETQYFGPGTRLLVL.

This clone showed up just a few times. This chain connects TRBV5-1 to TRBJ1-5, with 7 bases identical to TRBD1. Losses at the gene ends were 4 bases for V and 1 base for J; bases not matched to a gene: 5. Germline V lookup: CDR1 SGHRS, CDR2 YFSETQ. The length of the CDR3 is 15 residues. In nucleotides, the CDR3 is TGCGCCAGCAGCACAGGGGACACGAGCAATCAGCCCCAGCATTTT. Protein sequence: CASSTGDTSNQPQHF.

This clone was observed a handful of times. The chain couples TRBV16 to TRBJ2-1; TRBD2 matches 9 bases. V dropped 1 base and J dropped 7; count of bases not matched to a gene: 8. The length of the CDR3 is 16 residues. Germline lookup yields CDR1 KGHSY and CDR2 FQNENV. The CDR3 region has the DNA TGTGCCAGCAGCCAATTGAGTCTAGCGGGAAGGAATGAGCAGTTCTTC. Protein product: CASSQLSLAGRNEQFF.

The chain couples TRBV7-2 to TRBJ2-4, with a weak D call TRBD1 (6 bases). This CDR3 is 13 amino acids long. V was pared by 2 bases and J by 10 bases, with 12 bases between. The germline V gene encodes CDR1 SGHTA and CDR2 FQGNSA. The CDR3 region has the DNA TGTGCCAGCAGCTTAAACCCGGACAGAATTCAGTACTTC. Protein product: CASSLNPDRIQYF.